This T cell receptor (beta chain) emerged from a study of T cells in Graves' hyperthyroidism and ophthalmopathy. For the diagnoses, clinical symptoms, serum thyroxine and TRAb, thyroid ultrasound and orbital computed tomography were used. Ten or more counts support this clonotype. Its antigen is currently unknown. Notes on the study in general: Blood also held most thyroid clonotypes expanded beyond 0.001.

Amplified TCR beta CDR3 regions derived from RNA transcripts. HTBI primers were the set used in a first-round RT-PCR of the TCR CDR3. TCRdb itself ran the multiplex PCR reads through MiXCR, one entry per CDR3 protein. The sample comprises 300,000 to 450,000 distinct CDR3 sequences, approximately 13% of which are singletons, and around 9.2% rests with the top ten. The CDR3 contains 15 residues. The V segment lost 0 bases and the J segment 8 bases; nucleotides outside the gene matches: 8. Germline V gene lookup returns CDR1 SGDLS and CDR2 YYNGEE. The receptor was derived from a young woman with Graves' hyperthyroidism. V gene TRBV9 combines with J gene TRBJ2-1; 7 bases are a match to TRBD2. The sequencing input was blood. CDR3 bases: TGTGCCAGCAGCGTAGTCGGGGGAGGGAAGGATGAGCAGTTCTTC. Translating it yields CASSVVGGGKDEQFF.